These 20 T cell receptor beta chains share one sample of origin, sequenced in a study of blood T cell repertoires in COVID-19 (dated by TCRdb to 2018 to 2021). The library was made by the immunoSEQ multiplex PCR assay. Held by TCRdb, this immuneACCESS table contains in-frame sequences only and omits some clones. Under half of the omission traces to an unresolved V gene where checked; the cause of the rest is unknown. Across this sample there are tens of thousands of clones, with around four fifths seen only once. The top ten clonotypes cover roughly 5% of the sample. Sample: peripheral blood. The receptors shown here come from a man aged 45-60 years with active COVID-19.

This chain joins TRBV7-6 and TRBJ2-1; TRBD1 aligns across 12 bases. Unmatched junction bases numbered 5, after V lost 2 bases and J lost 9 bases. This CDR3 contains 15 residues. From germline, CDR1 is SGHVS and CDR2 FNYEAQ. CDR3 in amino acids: CASSLTGTGGREQFF. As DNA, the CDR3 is TGTGCCAGCAGCTTAACCGGGACAGGGGGCCGTGAGCAGTTCTTC.

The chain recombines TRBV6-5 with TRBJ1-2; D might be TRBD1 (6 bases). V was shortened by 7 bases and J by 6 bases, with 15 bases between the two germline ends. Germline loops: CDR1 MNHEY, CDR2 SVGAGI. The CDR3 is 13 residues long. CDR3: CASNPRGADGYTF. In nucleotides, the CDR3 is TGTGCCAGCAACCCCCGGGGGGCGGATGGCTACACCTTC.

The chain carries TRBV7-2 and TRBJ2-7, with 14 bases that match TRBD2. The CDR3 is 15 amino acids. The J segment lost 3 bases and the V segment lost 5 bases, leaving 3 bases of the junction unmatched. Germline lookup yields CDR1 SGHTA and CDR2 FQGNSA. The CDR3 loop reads CASSPGLAGGYEQYF. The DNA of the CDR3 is TGTGCCAGCAGCCCAGGACTAGCGGGAGGCTACGAGCAGTACTTC. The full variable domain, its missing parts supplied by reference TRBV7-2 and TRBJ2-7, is GAGVSQSPSNKVTEKGKDVELRCDPISGHTALYWYRQSLGQGLEFLIYFQGNSAPDKSGLPSDRFSAERTGGSVSTLTIQRTQQEDSAVYLCASSPGLAGGYEQYFGPGTRLTVT.

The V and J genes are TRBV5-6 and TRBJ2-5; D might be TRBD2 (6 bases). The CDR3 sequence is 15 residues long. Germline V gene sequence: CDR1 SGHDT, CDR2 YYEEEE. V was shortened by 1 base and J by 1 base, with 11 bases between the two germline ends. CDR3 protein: CASSLFTGVQETQYF. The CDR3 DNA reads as TGTGCCAGCAGCTTGTTTACGGGAGTCCAAGAGACCCAGTACTTC.

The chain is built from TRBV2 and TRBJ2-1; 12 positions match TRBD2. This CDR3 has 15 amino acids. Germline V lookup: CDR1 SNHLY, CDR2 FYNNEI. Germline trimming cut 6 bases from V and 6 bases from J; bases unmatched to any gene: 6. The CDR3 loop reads CASRKTSGSSNEQFF. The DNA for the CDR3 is TGTGCCAGCAGGAAGACTAGCGGGAGCAGCAATGAGCAGTTCTTC.

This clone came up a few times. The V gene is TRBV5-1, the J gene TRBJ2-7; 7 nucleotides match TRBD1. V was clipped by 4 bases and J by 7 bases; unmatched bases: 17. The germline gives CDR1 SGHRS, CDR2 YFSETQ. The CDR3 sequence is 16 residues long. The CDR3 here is CASSTADRALSSEQYF. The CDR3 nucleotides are TGCGCCAGCAGCACCGCCGACAGGGCTTTATCTAGTGAGCAGTACTTC.

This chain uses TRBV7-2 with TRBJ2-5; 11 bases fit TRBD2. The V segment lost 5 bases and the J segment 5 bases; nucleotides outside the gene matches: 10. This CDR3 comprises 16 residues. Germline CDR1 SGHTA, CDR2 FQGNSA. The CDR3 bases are TGTGCCAGCAGCACTCTTAGCGGGAGGGCCCTGGAGACCCAGTACTTC. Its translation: CASSTLSGRALETQYF.

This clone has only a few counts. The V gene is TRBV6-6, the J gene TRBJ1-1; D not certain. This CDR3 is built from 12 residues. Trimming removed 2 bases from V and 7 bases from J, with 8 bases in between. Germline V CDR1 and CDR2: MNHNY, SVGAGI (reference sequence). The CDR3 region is CASSYADIEAFF. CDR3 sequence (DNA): TGTGCCAGCAGTTACGCGGATATTGAAGCTTTCTTT.

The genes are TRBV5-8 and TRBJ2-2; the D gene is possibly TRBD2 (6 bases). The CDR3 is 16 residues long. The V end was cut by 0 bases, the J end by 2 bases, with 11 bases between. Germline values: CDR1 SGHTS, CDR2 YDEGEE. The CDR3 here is CASSLGSGLNTGELFF. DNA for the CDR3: TGTGCCAGCAGCTTGGGGTCCGGACTAAACACCGGGGAGCTGTTTTTT.

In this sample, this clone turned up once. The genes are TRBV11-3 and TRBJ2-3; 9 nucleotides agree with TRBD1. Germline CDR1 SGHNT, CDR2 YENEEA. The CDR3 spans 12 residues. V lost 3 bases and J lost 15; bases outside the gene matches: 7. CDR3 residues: CASSFPGTGNYF. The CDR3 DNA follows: TGTGCCAGCAGCTTCCCTGGGACAGGGAACTATTTT.

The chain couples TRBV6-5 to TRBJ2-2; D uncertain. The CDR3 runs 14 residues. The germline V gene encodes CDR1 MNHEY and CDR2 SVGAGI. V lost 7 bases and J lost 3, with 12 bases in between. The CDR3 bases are TGTGCCAGCATGCTTGCTAAAGACACCGGGGAGCTGTTTTTT. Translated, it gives CASMLAKDTGELFF.

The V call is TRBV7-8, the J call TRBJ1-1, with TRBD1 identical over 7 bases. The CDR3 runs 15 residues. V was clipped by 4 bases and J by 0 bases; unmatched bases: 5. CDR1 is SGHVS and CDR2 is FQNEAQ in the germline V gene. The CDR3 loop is CASSWGTVMNTEAFF. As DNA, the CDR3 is TGTGCCAGCAGCTGGGGGACAGTTATGAACACTGAAGCTTTCTTT.

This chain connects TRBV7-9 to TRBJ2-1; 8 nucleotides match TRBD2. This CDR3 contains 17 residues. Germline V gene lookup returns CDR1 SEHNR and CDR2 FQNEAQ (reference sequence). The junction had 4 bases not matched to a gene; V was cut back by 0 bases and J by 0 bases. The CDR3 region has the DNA TGTGCCAGCAGCTTAGCGGGGCGGGGGGTCTCCTACAATGAGCAGTTCTTC. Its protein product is CASSLAGRGVSYNEQFF.

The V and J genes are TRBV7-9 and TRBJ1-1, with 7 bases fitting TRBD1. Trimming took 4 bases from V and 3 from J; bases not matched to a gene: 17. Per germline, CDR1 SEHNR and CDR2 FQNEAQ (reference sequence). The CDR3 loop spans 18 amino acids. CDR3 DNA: TGTGCCAGCAGCTCCCCAGGGGGGCGACTTTCGGTGGACACTGAAGCTTTCTTT. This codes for CASSSPGGRLSVDTEAFF. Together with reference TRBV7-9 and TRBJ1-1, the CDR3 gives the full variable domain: DTGVSQNPRHKITKRGQNVTFRCDPISEHNRLYWYRQTLGQGPEFLTYFQNEAQLEKSRLLSDRFSAERPKGSFSTLEIQRTEQGDSAMYLCASSSPGGRLSVDTEAFFGQGTRLTVV.

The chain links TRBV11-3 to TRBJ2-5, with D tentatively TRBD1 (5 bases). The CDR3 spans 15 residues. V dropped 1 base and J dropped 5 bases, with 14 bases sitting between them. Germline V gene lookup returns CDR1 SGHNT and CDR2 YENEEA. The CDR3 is CASSLVGRVGETQYF. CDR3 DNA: TGTGCCAGCAGCTTAGTGGGCAGGGTAGGCGAGACCCAGTACTTC. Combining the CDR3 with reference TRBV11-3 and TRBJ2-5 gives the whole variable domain EAGVVQSPRYKIIEKKQPVAFWCNPISGHNTLYWYLQNLGQGPELLIRYENEEAVDDSQLPKDRFSAERLKGVDSTLKIQPAELGDSAVYLCASSLVGRVGETQYFGPGTRLLVL.

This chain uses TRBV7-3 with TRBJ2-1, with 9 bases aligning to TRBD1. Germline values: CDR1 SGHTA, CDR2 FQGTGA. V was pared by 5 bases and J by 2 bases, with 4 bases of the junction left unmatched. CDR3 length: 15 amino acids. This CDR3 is CASSMGQGTYNEQFF. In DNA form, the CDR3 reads TGTGCCAGCAGCATGGGACAGGGTACCTACAATGAGCAGTTCTTC.

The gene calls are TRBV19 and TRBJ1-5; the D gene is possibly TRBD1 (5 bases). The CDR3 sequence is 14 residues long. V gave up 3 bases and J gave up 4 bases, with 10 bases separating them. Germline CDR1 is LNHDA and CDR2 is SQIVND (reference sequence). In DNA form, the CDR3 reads TGTGCCAGTAGTATTAGACAGTTTAATCAGCCCCAGCATTTT. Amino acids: CASSIRQFNQPQHF.

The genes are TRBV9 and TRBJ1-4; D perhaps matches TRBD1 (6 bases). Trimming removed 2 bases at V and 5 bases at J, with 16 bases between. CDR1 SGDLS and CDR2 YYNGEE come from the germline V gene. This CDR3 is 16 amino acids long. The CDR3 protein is CASSVGGGGRNEKLFF. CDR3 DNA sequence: TGTGCCAGCAGCGTCGGTGGCGGGGGCCGAAATGAAAAACTGTTTTTT.

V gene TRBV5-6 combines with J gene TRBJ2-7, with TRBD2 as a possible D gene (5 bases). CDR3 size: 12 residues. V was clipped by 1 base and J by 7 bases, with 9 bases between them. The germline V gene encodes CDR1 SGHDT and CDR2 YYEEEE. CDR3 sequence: CASSLPRGEQYF. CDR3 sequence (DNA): TGTGCCAGCAGCTTGCCCCGGGGAGAGCAGTACTTC.

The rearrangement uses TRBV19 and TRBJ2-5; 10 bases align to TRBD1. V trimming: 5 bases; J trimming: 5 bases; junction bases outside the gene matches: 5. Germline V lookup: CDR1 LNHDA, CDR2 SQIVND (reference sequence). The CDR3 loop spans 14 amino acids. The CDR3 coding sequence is TGTGCCAGTAGTCGGACAGGGGGGTCGGAGACCCAGTACTTC. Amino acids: CASSRTGGSETQYF. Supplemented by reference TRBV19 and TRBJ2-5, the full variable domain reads DGGITQSPKYLFRKEGQNVTLSCEQNLNHDAMYWYRQDPGQGLRLIYYSQIVNDFQKGDIAEGYSVSREKKESFPLTVTSAQKNPTAFYLCASSRTGGSETQYFGPGTRLLVL.